The TCR beta chain described here comes from a study of blood T cell repertoires in COVID-19. Study-wide background: Acute and convalescent COVID-19 samples came from the United States, Italy and Spain. Sources were T cells, B-cell-depleted T cells, or PBMCs; the material itself was cDNA or gDNA.

There are 18 residues in the CDR3. In germline, CDR1 is MGHRA, CDR2 YSYEKL. Trimming removed 3 bases at V and 4 bases at J, with 25 bases between. As originally analysed: Researchers report that nucleated cell counts were estimated from reference gene primer amplification. The data were produced by immunoSEQ multiplex PCR, yet TCRdb's version contains in-frame clones alone and is incomplete. Clonal size and the V and J genes are those of that table, whereas D and trimming came from the DNA. The sample lists about 64,000 clones; just over 90% were seen once. The clonotype was recovered from a human donor in a cohort sampled during active COVID-19. The chain joins TRBV4-1 to TRBJ2-7, with D possibly matching TRBD1 (6 bases). Sequenced material: peripheral blood. CDR3 sequence (DNA): TGCGCCAGCAGCCAGGGCGGCCAGGGGTTACTGGGCTCTTACGAGCAGTACTTC. Encoded protein: CASSQGGQGLLGSYEQYF.